This T cell receptor beta chain was documented in a study of blood T cell repertoires in COVID-19. For the study at large: Donors in the United States, Italy and Spain gave samples during acute or convalescent COVID-19.

Donors were grouped by their self-reported clinical history. For recovered donors of Cohort 3, there were two negative PCRs, clearance, or symptom resolution. V lost 1 base to trimming and J lost 5 bases, with 6 bases between them. Germline CDR1 SEHNR, CDR2 FQNEAQ (reference sequence). This CDR3 is 13 amino acids long. This clone came up a few times. This sample includes further DNA sequences coding for the same CDR3. Authors' analysis steps: Estimates of nucleated cell counts were drawn from the amplification of reference gene primers. TCRdb's table, derived via immunoSEQ multiplex PCR, lists solely in-frame clones and lacks some. V and J calls and clone size follow that table, whereas D and trimming were derived from the DNA. The sample yields roughly 310,000 clones, around 90% seen once.

V is TRBV7-9 and J is TRBJ1-3, with D unclear. Material for sequencing was PBMCs or T cells enriched from blood (not recorded which). The source is a man aged 55 to 70 who had recovered from COVID-19. The CDR3 DNA follows: TGTGCCAGCAGCTTAGGGGCGCGAAACACCATATATTTT. Translated, it gives CASSLGARNTIYF.